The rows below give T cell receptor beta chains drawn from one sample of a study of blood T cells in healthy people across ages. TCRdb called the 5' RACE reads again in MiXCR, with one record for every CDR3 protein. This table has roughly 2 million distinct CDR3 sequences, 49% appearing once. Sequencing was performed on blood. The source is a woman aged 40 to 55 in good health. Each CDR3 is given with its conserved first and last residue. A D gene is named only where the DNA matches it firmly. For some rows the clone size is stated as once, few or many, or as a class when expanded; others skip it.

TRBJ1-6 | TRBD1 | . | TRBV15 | TGTGCCACCAGCAGAGGCAGGGGGCCCGATAATTCACCCCTCCACTTT | CATSRGRGPDNSPLHF
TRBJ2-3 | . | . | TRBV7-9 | TGTGCCAGCAGCTTAAGGCAGGCTGGCCCAGATACGCAGTATTTT | CASSLRQAGPDTQYF
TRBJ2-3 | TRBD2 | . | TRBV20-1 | TGCAGTGCTAGAGATGAGCGGGGGAGCACAGATACGCAGTATTTT | CSARDERGSTDTQYF
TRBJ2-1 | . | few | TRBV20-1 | TGCAGTGCTAGAGGGATTCCTGCATCCTACAATGAGCAGTTCTTC | CSARGIPASYNEQFF
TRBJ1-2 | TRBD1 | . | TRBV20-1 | TGCAGTGCTGCGCACACCGGGACAGCACATGGCTACACCTTC | CSAAHTGTAHGYTF
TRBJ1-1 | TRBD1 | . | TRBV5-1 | TGCGCCAGCAGCCAGGGACAGGGACTCACTGAAGCTTTCTTT | CASSQGQGLTEAFF
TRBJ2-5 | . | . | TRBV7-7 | TGTGCTAGCAGCTCTGCTACACAAGAGACCCAGTACTTC | CASSSATQETQYF
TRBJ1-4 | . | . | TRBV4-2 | TGTGCCAGCAGCCGAGGGGAGTCGGGTGAAAAACTGTTTTTT | CASSRGESGEKLFF
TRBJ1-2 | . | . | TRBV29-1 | TGCAGCGTTGAAGCTAGGGCCTATGGCTACACCTTC | CSVEARAYGYTF
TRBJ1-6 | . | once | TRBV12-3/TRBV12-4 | TGTGCCAGCAGTTTAGTCAGGGATGGCTCACCCCTCCACTTT | CASSLVRDGSPLHF
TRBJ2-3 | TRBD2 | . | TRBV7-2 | TGTGCCAGCAGCATTAGCGGGGGTGTGGCAGATACGCAGTATTTT | CASSISGGVADTQYF
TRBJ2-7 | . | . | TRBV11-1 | TGTGCCAGCACTCACAGGGTGGGCGACGAGCAGTACTTC | CASTHRVGDEQYF
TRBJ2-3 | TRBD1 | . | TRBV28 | TGTGCCAGCAGTTCCTCGGGACAGGGTATGACAGATACGCAGTATTTT | CASSSSGQGMTDTQYF
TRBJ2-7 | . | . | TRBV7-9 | TGTGCCAGCAGCTCGCTGGGGGAGCCCCCTTACGAGCAGTACTTC | CASSSLGEPPYEQYF
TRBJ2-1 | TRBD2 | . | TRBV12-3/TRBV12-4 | TGTGCCAGCAGGCCGCTAGCGGGGGCCCACAATGAGCAGTTCTTC | CASRPLAGAHNEQFF
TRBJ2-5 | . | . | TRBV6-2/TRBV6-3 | TGTGCCAGCAGGGACATCCAGACCCAGTACTTC | CASRDIQTQYF
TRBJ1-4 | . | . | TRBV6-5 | TGTGCCAGCAGTTACTCATCGGGGATTAACGAAAAACTGTTTTTT | CASSYSSGINEKLFF
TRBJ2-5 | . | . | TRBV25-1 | TGTGCCAGCAGTGAATATGGGGATGCGGAGACCCAGTACTTC | CASSEYGDAETQYF
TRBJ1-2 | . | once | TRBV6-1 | TGTGCCAGCTCCCCCGAGGCCGCCGATGGCTACACCTTC | CASSPEAADGYTF
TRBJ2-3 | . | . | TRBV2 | TGTGCCAGCAACTCCTTAGGCACAGATACGCAGTATTTT | CASNSLGTDTQYF
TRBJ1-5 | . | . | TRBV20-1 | TGCAGTGCTAGGGCCTACGAGAATGCCGGATTATTTAGCAATCAGCCCCAGCATTTT | CSARAYENAGLFSNQPQHF
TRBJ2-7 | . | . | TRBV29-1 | TGCAGCGTTGAGGAACGGGGGGCAGGAGAGCAGTACTTC | CSVEERGAGEQYF
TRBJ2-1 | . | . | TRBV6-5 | TGTGCCAGCAGTTACTCGGGAATTGGGGGTGCGGGCAATGAGCAGTTCTTC | CASSYSGIGGAGNEQFF
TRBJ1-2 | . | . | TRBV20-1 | TGCAGTGCTAGACCACCGAGGGTCGACGGCTACACCTTC | CSARPPRVDGYTF
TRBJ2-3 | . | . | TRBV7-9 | TGTGCCAGTAATCCTTACGGAGGCCCAGAGACAGATACGCAGTATTTT | CASNPYGGPETDTQYF
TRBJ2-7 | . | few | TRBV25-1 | TGTGCCAGGCTCATAGGCGAGCAGTACTTC | CARLIGEQYF
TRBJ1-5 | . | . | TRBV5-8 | TGTGCCAGCAGCTTGGAAGGGGCCCTCTTCAGGCCCCAGCATTTT | CASSLEGALFRPQHF
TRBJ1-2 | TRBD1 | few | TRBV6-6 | TGTGCCAGCACCAGAGATTCCGGGACAGTCGGCGGCTACACCTTC | CASTRDSGTVGGYTF
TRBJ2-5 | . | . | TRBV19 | TGTGCCAGTAGTACCACCCGCGAGACCCAGTACTTC | CASSTTRETQYF
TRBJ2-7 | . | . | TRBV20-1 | TGCAGTGCGCCGGTGGTGGGCGAGCAGTACTTC | CSAPVVGEQYF
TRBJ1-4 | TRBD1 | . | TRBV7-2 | TGTGCCAGCAGCCTTAAGGTGGCGGGACAGGGTAATGAAAAACTGTTTTTT | CASSLKVAGQGNEKLFF
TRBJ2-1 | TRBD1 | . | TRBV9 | TGTGCCAGCAGCCCAGCGGTCCGGGACAGGGCCTACAATGAGCAGTTCTTC | CASSPAVRDRAYNEQFF
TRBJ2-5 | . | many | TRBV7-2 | TGTGCCAGCAGCTTCTCCAGACAAGAGACCCAGTACTTC | CASSFSRQETQYF
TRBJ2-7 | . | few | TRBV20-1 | TGCAGTGCTAGAGAAGTTTGGGCCTACGAGCAGTACTTC | CSAREVWAYEQYF
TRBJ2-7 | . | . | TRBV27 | TGTGCCAGCAGTTTACGGGATTGGGGCGAGCAGTACTTC | CASSLRDWGEQYF
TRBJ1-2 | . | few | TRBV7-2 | TGTGCCAGCAGCTTTTCAGCGTCTCGGTTGAACTATGGCTACACCTTC | CASSFSASRLNYGYTF
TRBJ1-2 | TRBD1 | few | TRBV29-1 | TGCAGCGTTGAGCAGGGGGGCTATGGCTACACCTTC | CSVEQGGYGYTF